This T cell receptor (beta chain) was sequenced in a study of T cells in Graves' hyperthyroidism and ophthalmopathy. Study observations and caveats: Blood also contained most expanded thyroid clonotypes above 0.001.

The CDR3 regions of TCR beta were amplified from RNA transcripts. During a first-round RT-PCR of the TCR CDR3, the HTBI primer set was used. Each CDR3 protein gets one entry after TCRdb re-called the multiplex PCR reads with MiXCR. The top ten clones hold about 7% of a sample with a few hundred thousand distinct CDR3 sequences, less than 20% of them seen once. This clonotype appeared a few times. What it binds is not known. Hyperthyroidism, newly diagnosed and lasting under 2 months, affected patients aged 18 to 65. Fresh peripheral blood, under 11 ml, yielded the PBMCs. The sequence was obtained from a woman aged 25 to 39 with Graves' hyperthyroidism. The sample comprised blood.

As DNA, the CDR3 is TGTGCCAGCAGCTGCACTAGCGGGAGTCGTCCCGGGGAGCTGTTTTTT. Translating it yields CASSCTSGSRPGELFF. This chain uses TRBV7-7 with TRBJ2-2, with 11 nucleotides matching TRBD2. The germline CDR1 and CDR2 sequences are SSHAT and FNYEAQ (reference sequence). The CDR3 has 16 amino acids. The junction had 7 bases not matched to a gene; V was cut back by 4 bases and J by 6 bases. The full variable domain, its missing parts supplied by reference TRBV7-7 and TRBJ2-2, is GAGVSQSPRYKVTKRGQDVTLRCDPISSHATLYWYQQALGQGPEFLTYFNYEAQPDKSGLPSDRFSAERPEGSISTLTIQRTEQRDSAMYRCASSCTSGSRPGELFFGEGSRLTVL.